Listed here are 15 T cell receptor beta chains from one sample, sequenced in a study of CD8+CD57+ T cells in acquired aplastic anemia. The TCR beta profiling, which covered VDJ combination and CDR3 sequence, was carried out using genomic DNA as the template. TCRdb re-called the reads through MiXCR, storing one row per CDR3 protein. This table has around 200,000 distinct CDR3 sequences, around 48% appearing once. CD8+CD57+ cell expansion had been shown by flow cytometry in patients chosen for sequencing. The sample was sorted CD4+, CD8+, or CD8+CD57+ T cells (not recorded which) from PBMCs. These receptors all come from a human donor with aplastic anemia.

The chain recombines TRBV18 with TRBJ2-7, with 8 bases that match TRBD1. Trimming cost V 0 bases and J 3 bases; bases outside gene matches: 16. This CDR3 has 19 residues. Germline V CDR1 and CDR2: KGHSH, LQKENI. The CDR3 reads CASSPPLIDHGQGFYEQYF. DNA of the CDR3: TGTGCCAGCTCACCACCACTGATTGATCACGGACAGGGTTTCTACGAGCAGTACTTC.

This clonotype was seen at least ten times. The chain employs TRBV9 and TRBJ1-5; 8 positions match TRBD1. The germline CDR1 and CDR2 sequences are SGDLS and YYNGEE. This CDR3 is built from 16 residues. Trimming at V came to 4 bases and at J to 11 bases, leaving 17 bases not matched to a gene. The CDR3 here is CASSPDGQGLKGAQHF. The CDR3 DNA follows: TGTGCCAGCAGCCCCGATGGACAGGGCCTAAAGGGGGCCCAGCATTTT.

The sample holds many counts of this clonotype. The chain employs TRBV29-1 and TRBJ1-2; 7 bases are a match to TRBD1. Germline-derived CDR1 and CDR2 are SQVTM and ANQGSEA. This CDR3 comprises 14 residues. V trimming: 7 bases; J trimming: 4 bases; junction bases outside the gene matches: 12. Written as DNA, the CDR3 is TGCAGCGCCGGGGACAGTTACGGGGGCTATGGCTACACCTTC. Translation: CSAGDSYGGYGYTF. Combining the CDR3 with reference TRBV29-1 and TRBJ1-2 gives the whole variable domain SAVISQKPSRDICQRGTSLTIQCQVDSQVTMMFWYRQQPGQSLTLIATANQGSEATYESGFVIDKFPISRPNLTFSTLTVSNMSPEDSSIYLCSAGDSYGGYGYTFGSGTRLTVV.

The CDR3 DNA reads as TGTGCCAGCAGGCCACAAGGGGTTAGCACAGATACGCAGTATTTT. Protein product: CASRPQGVSTDTQYF. The rearrangement joins TRBV2 to TRBJ2-3, with D perhaps matching TRBD1 (5 bases). Trimming took off 6 bases at V and 0 bases at J, with 13 bases between the two ends. The germline CDR1 and CDR2 sequences are SNHLY and FYNNEI. There are 15 residues in the CDR3.

The sample holds a few counts of this clonotype. Possible read error: a much larger clone is one base away. The rearrangement joins TRBV12-3 or TRBV12-4 to TRBJ1-5; D gene uncertain. The CDR3 sequence is 13 residues long. Trimming took 3 bases from V and 5 from J, leaving 8 bases between them. The CDR3 protein is CASSFGSHQPQHF. The CDR3 DNA reads TGTGCCAGCAGTTTTGGCAGCCATCAGCCCCAGCATTTT.

This clonotype was seen at least ten times. The chain is built from TRBV20-1 and TRBJ2-5; 11 bases fit TRBD2. Germline CDR1 reads DFQATT; CDR2 reads SNEGSKA (reference sequence). J gave up 4 bases and V 6 bases, and 13 bases lay outside the gene matches. The CDR3 totals 16 residues. The CDR3 bases are TGCAGTGCCCGAGGTAGCGGGGGGGCCTGGAGAGAGACCCAGTACTTC. Protein sequence: CSARGSGGAWRETQYF.

This clonotype was observed once. The V and J genes are TRBV13 and TRBJ2-7; 7 bases are shared with TRBD2. This CDR3 has 16 amino acids. Germline assignment: CDR1 PRHDT and CDR2 FYEKMQ (reference sequence). Trimming removed 0 bases from V and 3 bases from J; junction bases left unmatched: 8. CDR3 in amino acids: CASSLGTGTTFYEQYF. Here the CDR3 DNA reads TGTGCCAGCAGCTTAGGAACCGGGACTACCTTCTACGAGCAGTACTTC.

A few counts support this clonotype. This chain joins TRBV20-1 and TRBJ2-5; D remains unclear. This CDR3 region has 14 residues. CDR1 is DFQATT and CDR2 is SNEGSKA in the germline V gene (reference sequence). Trimming stripped 3 bases from V and 5 bases from J, with 16 bases between. The CDR3 DNA is TGCAGTGCTAGGGGGTGGCAGGTAAAGGAGACCCAGTACTTC. It translates to CSARGWQVKETQYF.

This clonotype has only a few counts. V gene TRBV24-1 combines with J gene TRBJ2-7; 8 nucleotides line up with TRBD2. This CDR3 comprises 13 residues. With 1 base clipped from V and 6 bases from J, the junction kept 1 base outside the gene matches. Germline assignment: CDR1 KGHDR and CDR2 SFDVKD. The chain's CDR3 is CATSDFREGEQYF. In DNA, the CDR3 is TGTGCCACCAGTGATTTCCGGGAGGGCGAGCAGTACTTC.

The rearrangement links TRBV19 to TRBJ2-3, with 8 bases identical to TRBD2. This CDR3 region has 14 residues. Germline CDR1 reads LNHDA; CDR2 reads SQIVND (reference sequence). J lost 6 bases, V lost 3 bases, and 5 bases had no gene match. The CDR3 loop is CASSMAVAGDTQYF. The CDR3 DNA sequence: TGTGCCAGTAGTATGGCAGTAGCGGGGGATACGCAGTATTTT.

A few counts support this clonotype. The chain employs TRBV7-6 and TRBJ1-2, with D hard to call. The CDR3 is 12 amino acids. Germline CDR1 is SGHVS and CDR2 is FNYEAQ. With 5 bases removed from V and 8 bases from J, the gap between germline ends came to 12 bases. CDR3 DNA sequence: TGTGCCAGCAGCCCCTACTTGGACGGCTACACCTTC. Amino acid sequence: CASSPYLDGYTF.

The J gene is TRBJ2-7, the V gene TRBV2; a weak D match, TRBD2 (6 bases). CDR1 and CDR2 from the germline V gene are SNHLY and FYNNEI. Between the trimmed V and J ends, which lost 5 bases and 2 bases, there was a span of 10 bases. This CDR3 has 13 amino acids. CDR3 nucleotides: TGTGCCAGCAGTTACGGGGGAACCTACGAGCAGTACTTC. Encoded protein: CASSYGGTYEQYF. Combining the CDR3 with reference TRBV2 and TRBJ2-7 gives the whole variable domain EPEVTQTPSHQVTQMGQEVILRCVPISNHLYFYWYRQILGQKVEFLVSFYNNEISEKSEIFDDQFSVERPDGSNFTLKIRSTKLEDSAMYFCASSYGGTYEQYFGPGTRLTVT.

The DNA of the CDR3 is TGCAGTGCTAGAGATCAGACAGGGGGTTTGGAGACCCAGTACTTC. It encodes CSARDQTGGLETQYF. This chain connects TRBV20-1 to TRBJ2-5; 9 bases are a match to TRBD1. This CDR3 region has 15 residues. Germline-derived CDR1 and CDR2 are DFQATT and SNEGSKA (reference sequence). Germline trimming cut 0 bases from V and 5 bases from J; bases unmatched to any gene: 7.

Many counts were recorded for this clonotype. This chain joins TRBV11-2 and TRBJ2-5, with 11 bases matching TRBD2. From germline, CDR1 is SGHAT and CDR2 FQNNGV. The V segment lost 0 bases and the J segment 9 bases; nucleotides outside the gene matches: 9. CDR3 size: 16 residues. CDR3 in amino acids: CASSLEASGGLGAQYF. CDR3 coding DNA: TGTGCCAGCAGCTTAGAAGCTAGCGGGGGGTTGGGGGCCCAGTACTTC.

The genes are TRBV11-2 and TRBJ2-3; 8 nucleotides match TRBD1. Germline V gene sequence: CDR1 SGHAT, CDR2 FQNNGV. The CDR3 runs to 15 residues. Trimming at V came to 5 bases and at J to 1 base, leaving 5 bases not matched to a gene. CDR3 DNA: TGTGCCAGCAGCGAAGGACAGGGAGGCACAGATACGCAGTATTTT. Its protein is CASSEGQGGTDTQYF.